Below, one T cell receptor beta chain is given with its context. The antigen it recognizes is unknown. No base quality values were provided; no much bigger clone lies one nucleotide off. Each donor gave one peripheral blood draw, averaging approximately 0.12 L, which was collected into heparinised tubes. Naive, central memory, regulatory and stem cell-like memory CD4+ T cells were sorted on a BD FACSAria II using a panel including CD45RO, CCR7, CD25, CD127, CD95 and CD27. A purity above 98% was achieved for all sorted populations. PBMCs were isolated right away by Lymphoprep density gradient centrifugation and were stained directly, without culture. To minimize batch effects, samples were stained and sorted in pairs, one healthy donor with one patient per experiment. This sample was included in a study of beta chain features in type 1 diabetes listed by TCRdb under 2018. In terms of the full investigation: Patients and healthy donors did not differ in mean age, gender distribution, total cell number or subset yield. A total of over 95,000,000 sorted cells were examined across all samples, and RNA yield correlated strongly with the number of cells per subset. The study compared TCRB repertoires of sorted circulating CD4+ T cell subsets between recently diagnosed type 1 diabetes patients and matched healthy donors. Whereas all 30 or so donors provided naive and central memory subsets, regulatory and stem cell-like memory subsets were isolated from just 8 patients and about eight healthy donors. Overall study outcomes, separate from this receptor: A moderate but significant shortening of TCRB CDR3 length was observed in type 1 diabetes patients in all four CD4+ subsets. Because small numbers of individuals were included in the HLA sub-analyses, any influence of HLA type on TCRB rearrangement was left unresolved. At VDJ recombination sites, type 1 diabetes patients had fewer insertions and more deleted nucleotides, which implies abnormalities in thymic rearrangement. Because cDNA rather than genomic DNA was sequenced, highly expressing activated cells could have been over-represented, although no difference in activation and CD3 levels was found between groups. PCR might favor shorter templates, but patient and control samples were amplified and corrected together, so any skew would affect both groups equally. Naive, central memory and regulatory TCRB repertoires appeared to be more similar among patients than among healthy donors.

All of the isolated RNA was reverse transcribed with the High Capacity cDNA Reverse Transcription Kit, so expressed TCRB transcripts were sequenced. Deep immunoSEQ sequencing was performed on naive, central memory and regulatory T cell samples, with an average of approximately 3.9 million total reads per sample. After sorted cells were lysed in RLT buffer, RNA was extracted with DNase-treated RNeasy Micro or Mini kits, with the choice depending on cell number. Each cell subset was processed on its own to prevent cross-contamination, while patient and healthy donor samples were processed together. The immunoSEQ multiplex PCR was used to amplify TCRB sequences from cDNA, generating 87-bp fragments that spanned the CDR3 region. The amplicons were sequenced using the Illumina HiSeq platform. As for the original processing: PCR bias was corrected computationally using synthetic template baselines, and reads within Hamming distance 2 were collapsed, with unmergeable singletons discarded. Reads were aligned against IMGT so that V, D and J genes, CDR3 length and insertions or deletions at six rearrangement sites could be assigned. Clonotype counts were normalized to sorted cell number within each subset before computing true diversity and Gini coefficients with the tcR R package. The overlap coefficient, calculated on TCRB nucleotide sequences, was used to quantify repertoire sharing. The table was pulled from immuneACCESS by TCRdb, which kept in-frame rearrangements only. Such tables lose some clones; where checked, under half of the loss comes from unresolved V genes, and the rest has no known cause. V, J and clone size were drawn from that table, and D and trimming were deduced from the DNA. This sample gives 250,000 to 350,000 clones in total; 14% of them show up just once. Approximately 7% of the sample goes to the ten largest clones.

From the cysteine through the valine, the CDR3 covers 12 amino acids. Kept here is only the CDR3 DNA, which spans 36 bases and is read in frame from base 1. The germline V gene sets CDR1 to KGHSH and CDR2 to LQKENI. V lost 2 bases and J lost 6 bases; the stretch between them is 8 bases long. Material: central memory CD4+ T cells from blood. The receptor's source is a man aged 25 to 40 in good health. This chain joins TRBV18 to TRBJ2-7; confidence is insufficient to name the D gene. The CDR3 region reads CASSPRSGEQYV. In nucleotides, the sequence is TGTGCCAGCTCACCAAGATCGGGCGAGCAGTACGTC.